Listed below are T cell receptor beta chains from one sample, sequenced in a study of T cells after yellow fever vaccination. In TCRdb, the 5' RACE reads were re-called with MiXCR into one record per CDR3 protein. The profile shows under 300,000 distinct CDR3 sequences, 6.9% of them singletons. Sequenced here: CD4+ T cells sorted from PBMCs, sampled 15 days after the yellow fever booster vaccination. The origin of the receptors is a man aged 25-45 years who received the YFV17D yellow fever vaccine. Both conserved end residues are part of each CDR3. A D gene is named only where the DNA matches it firmly. Clone size appears in some rows only: once, few, many, or a class for an expanded clone.

J | size | D | V | CDR3 | DNA
TRBJ2-7 | few | - | TRBV29-1 | CSARGQGKSYEQYF | TGCAGCGCCAGAGGGCAGGGGAAATCCTACGAGCAGTACTTC
TRBJ2-7 | many | - | TRBV10-3 | CATRTPGGGQYF | TGTGCCACCCGGACACCCGGGGGAGGGCAGTACTTC
TRBJ2-7 | - | TRBD2 | TRBV20-1 | CSASSGNSYEQYF | TGCAGTGCCAGTAGCGGGAACTCCTACGAGCAGTACTTC
TRBJ2-7 | once | - | TRBV5-1 | CASSFSQETYEQYF | TGCGCCAGCAGCTTTTCTCAGGAGACCTACGAGCAGTACTTC
TRBJ2-7 | few | TRBD2 | TRBV6-5 | CASSSRGGWQYF | TGTGCCAGCAGTAGTCGGGGGGGTTGGCAGTACTTC
TRBJ2-3 | many | - | TRBV19 | CASGPGPQTDTQYF | TGTGCCAGTGGACCGGGACCCCAGACAGATACGCAGTATTTT
TRBJ1-1 | many | - | TRBV5-1 | CASSSGGVTEAFF | TGCGCCAGCAGCTCGGGGGGGGTGACTGAAGCTTTCTTT
TRBJ2-5 | many | - | TRBV10-3 | CAISESLGQETQYF | TGTGCCATCAGTGAGTCGTTGGGCCAAGAGACCCAGTACTTC
TRBJ2-7 | few | TRBD2 | TRBV7-2 | CASSPGLAFEQYF | TGTGCCAGCAGTCCGGGACTAGCCTTCGAGCAGTACTTC
TRBJ2-4 | many | TRBD1 | TRBV3-1 | CASSQGLGQGAAKNIQYF | TGTGCCAGCAGCCAAGGTCTGGGACAGGGGGCGGCCAAAAACATTCAGTACTTC
TRBJ2-3 | many | - | TRBV20-1 | CSASVASEADTQYF | TGCAGTGCTAGCGTGGCTAGCGAGGCGGATACGCAGTATTTT
TRBJ2-1 | - | - | TRBV5-1 | CASRGGDEQFF | TGCGCCAGCAGAGGGGGGGATGAGCAGTTCTTC
TRBJ2-3 | - | - | TRBV4-2 | CASSQGRLVTDTQYF | TGTGCCAGCAGCCAAGGACGACTAGTCACAGATACGCAGTATTTT
TRBJ2-2 | many | - | TRBV7-3 | CASSPARDTGELFF | TGTGCCAGCAGCCCCGCCCGGGACACCGGGGAGCTGTTTTTT
TRBJ1-2 | many | - | TRBV24-1 | CATSGGFNTGGYTF | TGTGCCACCAGTGGCGGATTCAATACAGGCGGCTACACCTTC
TRBJ2-7 | many | TRBD2 | TRBV28 | CASSFVLAHYEQYF | TGTGCCAGCAGTTTTGTACTAGCGCACTACGAGCAGTACTTC
TRBJ2-1 | - | - | TRBV28 | CASSPQGNLFF | TGTGCCAGCAGTCCTCAGGGGAATCTGTTCTTC
TRBJ2-7 | - | TRBD2 | TRBV5-6 | CASSTLAGTTYEQYF | TGTGCCAGCAGCACGCTAGCGGGAACTACCTACGAGCAGTACTTC
TRBJ2-7 | - | - | TRBV20-1 | CSASAGNSYEQYF | TGCAGTGCTAGTGCCGGCAATTCCTACGAGCAGTACTTC
TRBJ2-5 | - | TRBD2 | TRBV11-1 | CASSLTSGRKQETQYF | TGTGCCAGCAGCTTAACTAGCGGGAGGAAACAAGAGACCCAGTACTTC
TRBJ1-1 | few | - | TRBV5-1 | CASSLEILGQGDTEAFF | TGCGCCAGCAGCTTGGAAATTCTTGGGCAGGGAGACACTGAAGCTTTCTTT
TRBJ2-3 | - | - | TRBV20-1 | CSGTVTDTQYF | TGCAGTGGAACGGTCACAGATACGCAGTATTTT
TRBJ2-1 | few | TRBD2 | TRBV23-1 | CASSQSAQALGTTSDNEQFF | TGCGCCAGCAGTCAATCGGCGCAGGCCTTAGGGACTACCTCGGACAATGAGCAGTTCTTC
TRBJ2-1 | few | TRBD2 | TRBV4-3 | CASSHLGGGNEQFF | TGCGCCAGCAGCCATTTGGGGGGGGGCAATGAGCAGTTCTTC
TRBJ1-2 | - | TRBD1 | TRBV6-1 | CATDLDRAPYTF | TGTGCCACCGACCTGGACAGGGCTCCCTACACCTTC
TRBJ2-3 | many | - | TRBV7-2 | CASRAVAAPDTQYF | TGTGCCAGCCGTGCGGTAGCTGCGCCAGATACGCAGTATTTT
TRBJ2-5 | many | - | TRBV12-3/TRBV12-4 | CASSSPLETQETQYF | TGTGCCAGCAGTTCCCCCCTCGAGACACAAGAGACCCAGTACTTC
TRBJ2-1 | - | - | TRBV28 | CASSFLGNEQFF | TGTGCCAGCAGTTTTTTAGGTAATGAGCAGTTCTTC
TRBJ2-2 | few | - | TRBV20-1 | CSAFRRRVGVTGELFF | TGCAGTGCATTCCGGAGGCGGGTGGGGGTCACCGGGGAGCTGTTTTTT
TRBJ2-3 | - | - | TRBV27 | CASSRANTQYF | TGTGCCAGCAGCCGAGCAAATACGCAGTATTTT
TRBJ2-7 | many | - | TRBV6-1 | CASSQTPDGLTYEQYF | TGTGCCAGTTCTCAAACCCCGGACGGATTGACCTACGAGCAGTACTTC
TRBJ2-5 | many | - | TRBV7-9 | CASTRLETQYF | TGTGCCAGCACCCGTTTGGAGACCCAGTACTTC
TRBJ2-5 | many | - | TRBV20-1 | CSAKGTARQETQYF | TGCAGTGCTAAAGGGACGGCCCGACAAGAGACCCAGTACTTC
TRBJ2-1 | few | - | TRBV5-4 | CASSQDSYNEQFF | TGTGCCAGCAGCCAGGACTCTTACAATGAGCAGTTCTTC
TRBJ2-4 | many | - | TRBV6-2/TRBV6-3 | CASSYVGEVLAKNIQYF | TGTGCCAGCAGTTACGTCGGTGAGGTCCTAGCCAAAAACATTCAGTACTTC
TRBJ2-3 | - | TRBD2 | TRBV23-1 | CASSPMPELAGTDTQYF | TGCGCCAGCTCCCCGATGCCGGAGCTAGCGGGCACAGATACGCAGTATTTT
TRBJ2-2 | many | - | TRBV12-3/TRBV12-4 | CASSPPAGWGGELFF | TGTGCCAGCAGTCCCCCCGCTGGGTGGGGTGGGGAGCTGTTTTTT
TRBJ2-1 | many | TRBD2 | TRBV7-2 | CASSLALSGRAYEQFF | TGTGCCAGCAGCTTAGCGCTGAGCGGGAGGGCTTATGAGCAGTTCTTC
TRBJ2-7 | - | TRBD2 | TRBV18 | CAISPLGVAGVHYEQYF | TGTGCCATCTCACCTTTAGGGGTAGCGGGAGTGCATTACGAGCAGTACTTC
TRBJ2-7 | few | - | TRBV20-1 | CSAGPGTKYEQYF | TGCAGTGCTGGACCCGGGACAAAATACGAGCAGTACTTC
TRBJ2-5 | many | - | TRBV10-3 | CAISSPQGTQETQYF | TGTGCCATCAGCAGTCCTCAGGGGACCCAAGAGACCCAGTACTTC
TRBJ2-1 | - | - | TRBV27 | CASSSSFPGQNEQFF | TGTGCCAGCAGTTCATCGTTTCCCGGACAGAATGAGCAGTTCTTC
TRBJ2-5 | - | - | TRBV7-8 | CDSSLGGSPRTF | TGTGACAGCAGCTTAGGGGGTAGCCCGAGAACCTTC
TRBJ2-3 | - | - | TRBV12-3/TRBV12-4 | CASTIRRDTQYF | TGTGCCAGCACCATCCGGAGGGATACGCAGTATTTT
TRBJ2-3 | few | TRBD2 | TRBV28 | CASSFPPHLAGFTDTQYF | TGTGCCAGCAGTTTTCCCCCCCACCTAGCGGGATTCACAGATACGCAGTATTTT
TRBJ2-3 | many | - | TRBV15 | CATSRDHHRADTQYF | TGTGCCACCAGCAGAGATCACCACAGGGCAGATACGCAGTATTTT
TRBJ2-7 | - | - | TRBV6-2/TRBV6-3 | CASGQGNYEQYF | TGTGCCAGCGGGCAGGGTAACTACGAGCAGTACTTC
TRBJ2-1 | - | - | TRBV5-1 | CASSFGRENEQFF | TGCGCCAGCAGCTTCGGCCGGGAGAATGAGCAGTTCTTC
TRBJ2-2 | - | TRBD1 | TRBV12-3/TRBV12-4 | CASKWDRERGELFF | TGTGCCAGCAAGTGGGACAGGGAGCGGGGGGAGCTGTTTTTT
TRBJ2-7 | many | TRBD1 | TRBV2 | CASRWTGEQYF | TGTGCCAGCAGATGGACAGGAGAGCAGTACTTC
TRBJ1-1 | many | - | TRBV7-9 | CASSLTGYTEAFF | TGTGCCAGCAGCCTCACAGGGTACACTGAAGCTTTCTTT
TRBJ2-7 | few | TRBD1 | TRBV5-1 | CASSLASDREYYEQYF | TGCGCCAGCAGCTTGGCCTCGGACAGGGAATACTACGAGCAGTACTTC
TRBJ1-2 | few | - | TRBV28 | CASSLYGGRGYGYTF | TGTGCCAGCAGTTTATATGGGGGGCGCGGCTATGGCTACACCTTC
TRBJ2-2 | few | TRBD2 | TRBV19 | CASSPNRAGGPTGELFF | TGTGCCAGTAGCCCTAACCGAGCGGGAGGGCCCACCGGGGAGCTGTTTTTT
TRBJ2-3 | - | - | TRBV7-2 | CASSLAPGSADTQYF | TGTGCCAGCAGCTTAGCGCCGGGAAGTGCCGATACGCAGTATTTT
TRBJ2-7 | - | - | TRBV5-1 | CASSFGGHGLNEQYF | TGCGCCAGCAGTTTTGGGGGACATGGCCTCAACGAGCAGTACTTC
TRBJ2-3 | few | TRBD2 | TRBV12-3/TRBV12-4 | CASSSNPSLAGAKDTQYF | TGTGCCAGCAGTTCCAACCCTTCGCTAGCGGGAGCGAAAGATACGCAGTATTTT
TRBJ1-1 | few | - | TRBV7-8 | CASSSLVPGPTEAFF | TGTGCCAGCAGCAGCTTAGTTCCAGGGCCCACTGAAGCTTTCTTT
TRBJ2-3 | many | - | TRBV4-2 | CASSQASSTDTQYF | TGTGCCAGCAGCCAAGCCAGTAGCACAGATACGCAGTATTTT
TRBJ1-3 | few | - | TRBV7-9 | CASRAGAGNTIYF | TGTGCCAGCAGAGCAGGGGCTGGAAACACCATATATTTT